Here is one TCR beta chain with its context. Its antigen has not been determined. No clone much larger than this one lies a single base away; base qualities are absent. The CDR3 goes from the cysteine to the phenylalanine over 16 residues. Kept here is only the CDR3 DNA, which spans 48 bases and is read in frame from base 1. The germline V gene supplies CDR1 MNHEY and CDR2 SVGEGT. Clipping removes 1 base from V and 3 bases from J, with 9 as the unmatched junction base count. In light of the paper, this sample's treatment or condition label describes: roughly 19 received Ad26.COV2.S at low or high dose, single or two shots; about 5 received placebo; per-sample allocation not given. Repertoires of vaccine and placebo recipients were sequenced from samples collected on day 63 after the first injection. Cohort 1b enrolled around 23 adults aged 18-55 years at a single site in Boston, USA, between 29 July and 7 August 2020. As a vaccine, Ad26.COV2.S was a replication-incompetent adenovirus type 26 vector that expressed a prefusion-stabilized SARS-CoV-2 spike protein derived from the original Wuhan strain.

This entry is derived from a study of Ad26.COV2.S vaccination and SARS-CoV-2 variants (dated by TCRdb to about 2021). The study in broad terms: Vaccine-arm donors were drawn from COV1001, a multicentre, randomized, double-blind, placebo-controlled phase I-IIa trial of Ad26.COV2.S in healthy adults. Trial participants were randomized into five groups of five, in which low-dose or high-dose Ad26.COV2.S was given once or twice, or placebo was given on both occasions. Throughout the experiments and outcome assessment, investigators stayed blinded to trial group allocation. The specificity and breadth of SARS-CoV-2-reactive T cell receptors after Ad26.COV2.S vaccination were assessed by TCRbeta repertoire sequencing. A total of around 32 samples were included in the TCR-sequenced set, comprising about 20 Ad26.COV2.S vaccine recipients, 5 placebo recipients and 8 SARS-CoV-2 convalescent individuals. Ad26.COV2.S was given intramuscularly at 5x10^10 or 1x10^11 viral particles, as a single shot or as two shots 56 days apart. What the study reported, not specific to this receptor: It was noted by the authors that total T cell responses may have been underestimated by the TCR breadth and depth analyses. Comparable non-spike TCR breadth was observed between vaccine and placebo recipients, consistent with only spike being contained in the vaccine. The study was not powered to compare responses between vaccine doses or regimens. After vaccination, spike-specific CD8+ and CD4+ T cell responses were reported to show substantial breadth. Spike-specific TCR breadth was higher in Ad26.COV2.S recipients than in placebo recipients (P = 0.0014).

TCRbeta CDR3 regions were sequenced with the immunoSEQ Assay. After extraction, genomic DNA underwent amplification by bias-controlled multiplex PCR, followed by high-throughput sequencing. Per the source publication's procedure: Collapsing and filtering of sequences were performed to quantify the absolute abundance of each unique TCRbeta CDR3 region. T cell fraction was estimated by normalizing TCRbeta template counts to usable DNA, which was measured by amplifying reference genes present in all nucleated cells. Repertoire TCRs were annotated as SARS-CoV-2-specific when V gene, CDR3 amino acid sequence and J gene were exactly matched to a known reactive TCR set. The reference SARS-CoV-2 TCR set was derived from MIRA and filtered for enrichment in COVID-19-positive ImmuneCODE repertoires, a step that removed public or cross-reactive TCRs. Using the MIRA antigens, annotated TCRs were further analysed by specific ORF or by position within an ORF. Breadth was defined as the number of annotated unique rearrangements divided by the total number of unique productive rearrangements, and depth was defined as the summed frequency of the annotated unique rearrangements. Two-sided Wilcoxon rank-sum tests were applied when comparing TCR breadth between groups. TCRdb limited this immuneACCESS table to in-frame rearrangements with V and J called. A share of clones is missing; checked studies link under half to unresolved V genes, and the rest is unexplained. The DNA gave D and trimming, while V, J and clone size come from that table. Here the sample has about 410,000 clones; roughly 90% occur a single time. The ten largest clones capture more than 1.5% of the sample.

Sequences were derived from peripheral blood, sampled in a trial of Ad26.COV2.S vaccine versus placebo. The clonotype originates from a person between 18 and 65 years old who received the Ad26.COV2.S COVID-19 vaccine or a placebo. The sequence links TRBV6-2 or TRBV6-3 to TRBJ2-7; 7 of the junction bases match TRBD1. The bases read TGTGCCAGCAGTTACTTGTTCCTGACAGGGATCTACGAGCAGTACTTC. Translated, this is CASSYLFLTGIYEQYF.